This section outlines one T cell receptor (beta chain) sequence together with its context. Its antigen is as yet unknown. Clones were read by immunoSEQ multiplex PCR, and TCRdb kept only the in-frame ones, dropping some. The sample has 90,000 to 130,000 clones; more than 75% are singletons. Germline V gives CDR1 PRHDT, CDR2 FYEKMQ (reference sequence). The CDR3 length is 16 residues. V trimming: 6 bases; J trimming: 10 bases; junction bases outside the gene matches: 19. This sample is drawn from a study of cytomegalovirus exposure and HLA in healthy donors. Turning to the study itself: The roughly 660 first-cohort repertoires shared a platform with the roughly 130 validation repertoires, as reported in a later analysis.

Study-wide results and caveats: In vitro data verified a few CMV-associated chains as specific for CMV antigens. Cytomegalovirus-associated status was assigned to 150 to 200 TCR beta chains. The tendency of first-cohort TCR clusters to co-occur in the roughly 110 validation repertoires emerged from a later analysis.

The V call is TRBV13, the J call TRBJ2-3; TRBD1 matches at 7 bases. The receptor's source is a woman in her thirties in good health and CMV-seropositive. Material for sequencing was PBMCs. The DNA for the CDR3 is TGTGCCAGCAGTAGACAGGGATTAGCCGTGACTAATCCGCAGTATTTT. Protein product: CASSRQGLAVTNPQYF.